The 8 T cell receptor beta chains below all came from one sample that was sequenced in a study of regulatory T cells in long-lasting Graves disease. HTBI primers from iRepertoire and Arm-PCR of CDR3 regions yielded the TCR beta libraries. TCRdb reanalysed the multiplex PCR reads using MiXCR and keeps one entry per CDR3 protein. The data contain hundreds of thousands of distinct CDR3 sequences, 15% to 20% of them singletons. Regarding time point: newly diagnosed GD, antithyroid drugs for less than 3 months. PBMCs were the source of the RNA used for TCR sequencing. The sample was also reused in another study, on T cells in Graves' hyperthyroidism and ophthalmopathy.

The sequences come from peripheral blood mononuclear cells (PBMCs), collected at new diagnosis, from a patient treated with antithyroid drugs. All receptors derive from a woman aged 35-60 years with Graves disease.

In its sample, this clonotype was seen many times. The rearrangement uses TRBV12-3 or TRBV12-4 and TRBJ1-4; TRBD1 aligns across 9 bases. This CDR3 spans 14 amino acids. Trimming at V came to 7 bases and at J to 6 bases, leaving 6 bases not matched to a gene. CDR3 sequence reads: CASTPGTGYEKLFF. DNA of the CDR3: TGTGCCAGCACCCCCGGGACAGGGTATGAAAAACTGTTTTTT.

This clonotype has at least ten counts. CDR3 protein: CASSLVGGSAEAFF. The CDR3 DNA reads TGCGCCAGCAGCTTGGTTGGGGGGAGCGCTGAAGCTTTCTTT. V gene TRBV5-1 combines with J gene TRBJ1-1, with a tentative D call TRBD1 (5 bases). V gave up 0 bases and J gave up 6 bases, with 12 bases separating them. The CDR3 is 14 residues long. Germline CDR1 SGHRS, CDR2 YFSETQ.

The V and J genes are TRBV27 and TRBJ1-1; 7 nucleotides agree with TRBD1. V was pared by 7 bases and J by 1 base, with 6 bases of the junction left unmatched. This CDR3 contains 14 residues. From germline, CDR1 is MNHEY and CDR2 SMNVEV (reference sequence). CDR3 sequence (DNA): TGTGCCAGCACCTCGGACAGGAAGAACACTGAAGCTTTCTTT. Translated, it gives CASTSDRKNTEAFF.

The chain couples TRBV4-1 to TRBJ1-1, with a weak D call TRBD1 (5 bases). This CDR3 is 15 amino acids long. Trimming stripped 3 bases from V and 5 bases from J, with 16 bases between. Germline V gene data show CDR1 as MGHRA and CDR2 as YSYEKL. The CDR3 region has the DNA TGCGCCAGCAGCCACGGGACCATCTCGGGAACTGAAGCTTTCTTT. Residues: CASSHGTISGTEAFF.

This clonotype came up a few times. This chain uses TRBV7-2 with TRBJ2-2; D not certain. CDR3 length equals 17 residues. The V gene's germline CDR1 is SGHTA and CDR2 FQGNSA. V lost 2 bases and J lost 5, with 18 bases in between. The CDR3 loop is CASSLTGFETLTGELFF. CDR3 bases: TGTGCCAGCAGCTTAACGGGCTTCGAAACGTTAACCGGGGAGCTGTTTTTT.

The chain links TRBV20-1 to TRBJ2-1, with TRBD1 as a possible D gene (5 bases). CDR1 and CDR2 (germline): DFQATT, SNEGSKA (reference sequence). This CDR3 is 15 amino acids long. Trimming cost V 3 bases and J 0 bases, with 12 bases left between them. The CDR3 reads CSASRDSYSYNEQFF. The CDR3 region has the DNA TGCAGTGCTAGTCGAGACAGTTACTCCTACAATGAGCAGTTCTTC.

This clonotype was counted ten times or more. The chain links TRBV2 to TRBJ2-3; D call uncertain. V was cut by 4 bases and J by 3 bases, with 8 bases left in between. Germline assignment: CDR1 SNHLY and CDR2 FYNNEI. CDR3 size: 13 residues. The CDR3 DNA follows: TGTGCCAGCAGTGCTGCGGAAACAGATACGCAGTATTTT. This encodes CASSAAETDTQYF.

This clonotype was recorded many times. V gene TRBV7-2 combines with J gene TRBJ1-1; D remains unclear. V was shortened by 0 bases and J by 1 base, with 3 bases between the two germline ends. Germline lookup yields CDR1 SGHTA and CDR2 FQGNSA. The CDR3 loop spans 13 amino acids. DNA for the CDR3: TGTGCCAGCAGCTTAGCCAGGAACACTGAAGCTTTCTTT. Amino acid sequence: CASSLARNTEAFF.